This note documents a single T cell receptor beta chain sequence. Which antigen it targets is not known. The input lacks base qualities; no much larger clone sits a single base away. The data belong to a study of T cells in localized non-small cell lung cancer (dated by TCRdb to the early 2020s). At the level of the whole study: Comparing tumors with uninvolved tumor-adjacent lungs, the study looked at the T cell repertoires of 236 patients with early-stage NSCLC. The cohort was made up of approximately 250 treatment-naive NSCLC patients whose localized lung tumors had been resected. The mean age of the NSCLC patients was around 65 years, with 130 or so men and about a hundred women. Broader findings and caveats from the paper: Because multi-region tumor sequencing was not done, intratumor heterogeneity could not be ruled out. Of the top 100 tumor clones, a median of roughly 53 were detected in paired uninvolved adjacent lung; 28 were also among that lung's top 100. Because the study design was exploratory, TCR variables were selected using unadjusted p-values without false-discovery rate correction. Longer overall survival was associated with higher T cell density in blood, whereas shorter survival was associated with higher clonality in adjacent lung. The highest T cell clonality was observed in uninvolved tumor-adjacent lung, where clonality exceeded that of tumor, suggesting that antigenic responses were more focused in uninvolved tumor-adjacent lung.

CDR1 and CDR2 are drawn from the germline V gene: SGHVS, FNYEAQ. The V and J ends are trimmed by 5 bases and 2 bases, leaving 17 bases between them. The CDR3 has 16 amino acids, counting the end cysteine and phenylalanine. CDR3 DNA is the only sequence kept; it has 48 bases, read in frame from the first base. At diagnosis, peripheral blood, uninvolved tumor-adjacent lung and tumor were collected and were preserved as a mix of fresh-frozen and FFPE material. Blood samples were analyzed as peripheral blood mononuclear cells for TCR repertoire profiling. TCR beta CDR3 regions were sequenced from DNA using the immunoSEQ Assay. The authors processed their data as follows. T cell density was computed as TCR beta template counts normalized to usable DNA estimated by amplifying housekeeping genes. Richness was estimated using the preseqR package, with extrapolation to 400,000 templates for PBMC samples and to 120,000 templates for tissue samples. Clonality was taken to be one minus Pielou's evenness. Differential abundance testing on productive amino-acid clonotypes, with a minimum total count of 5 and an alpha of 0.1, was used to identify tissue-enriched TCRs. Repertoire overlap between compartments was quantified with the Jaccard Index and Morisita Overlap Index. GLIPH clustered TCR beta CDR3s with public tetramer-defined viral CDR3s; viral motifs required at least three viral sequences plus V-gene enrichment. The source is immuneACCESS, and TCRdb retained only in-frame sequences with V and J called. Part of the clones is not carried over; for the studies checked, unresolved V genes explain less than half of this, and the remainder is unexplained. V and J calls and clone size are those listed in that table; D and trimming were worked out from the DNA. The sample table lists 25,000 to 35,000 clones, roughly 91% of them with a count of one. Clones ranked in the top ten supply 0.85% to 1.4% of the sample.

This specimen was peripheral blood, taken before any cancer treatment. The receptor chain draws on TRBV7-6 and TRBJ2-3; the D segment could be TRBD1, given 8 matching bases. The receptor was derived from a woman aged 40-70 years with stage I lung adenocarcinoma. CDR3 region: CASSPTGGGFTDTQYF. The DNA sequence is as follows: TGTGCCAGCAGCCCCACAGGGGGAGGGTTCACAGATACGCAGTATTTT.